The T cell receptor beta chain under discussion was sequenced for a study of immune heterogeneity within non-small cell lung tumors. In the study overall: Among the tumors, a few were squamous cell carcinomas, ten to eleven were non-squamous carcinomas and 1 was not otherwise specified.

Bulk tumor gDNA, about 640 ng per sample, served as the TCR template. Taken during surgery, several biopsies per primary tumor were spaced as far apart as possible within the tumor mass. The study cohort was described as untreated, and its members had newly diagnosed non-small cell lung cancer. They went on to have curative surgery. The germline V gene has CDR1 MNHNS and CDR2 SASEGT. The CDR3 spans 15 residues. V shed 7 bases and J 4 bases; nucleotides not matched to a gene: 10. Comment on this clonotype: Being one base from a much bigger clone, this may be a read error. The final CDR3 position lacks the conserved phenylalanine or tryptophan, pointing to a likely read error.

Multiplex PCR (32 V and 13 J primers) was used to amplify the TCR beta CDR3. One entry per CDR3 protein results from TCRdb running MiXCR on the multiplex PCR reads. The table shows about 16,000 distinct CDR3 sequences, with 28% occurring only once. The sequenced material came from lung tumor tissue. The TCR sequence derives from a man aged 35 to 55 with non-small cell lung cancer. The J gene is TRBJ2-7, the V gene TRBV6-1; 10 bases align to TRBD2. In DNA form, the CDR3 reads TGTGCCAGCACCCCCCGTCTAGCGGGAGATTACGAGCAGTACTAC. Encoded protein: CASTPRLAGDYEQYY.